The 28 T cell receptor beta chains below come from one sample, sequenced in a study of blood T cell repertoires in COVID-19. Profiled with immunoSEQ multiplex PCR; TCRdb holds only in-frame clones, not every one. This sample has roughly 130,000 clones, with less than 90% found just once. The specimen sequenced was peripheral blood. The receptors stem from a young woman who had recovered from COVID-19.

The chain couples TRBV2 to TRBJ2-7; 8 bases line up with TRBD2. Germline loops: CDR1 SNHLY, CDR2 FYNNEI. CDR3 length equals 14 residues. The V and J ends lost 8 bases and 3 bases, in that order; junction bases with no gene match: 9. CDR3 DNA sequence: TGTGCCAGCTGGACGAGCGGGGGCCGCTACGAGCAGTACTTC. As protein: CASWTSGGRYEQYF.

The CDR3: CASSQSAFSTDTQYF. The CDR3, as DNA: TGTGCCAGCAGCCAAAGCGCATTCAGCACAGATACGCAGTATTTT. The J gene is TRBJ2-3, the V gene TRBV11-2; D remains ambiguous. Trimming removed 5 bases at V and 0 bases at J, with 12 bases between. In germline, CDR1 is SGHAT, CDR2 FQNNGV. The CDR3 spans 15 residues.

The rearrangement links TRBV9 to TRBJ2-3, with 12 bases identical to TRBD1. This CDR3 is 17 amino acids long. The germline V gene has CDR1 SGDLS and CDR2 YYNGEE. V dropped 0 bases and J dropped 6; count of bases not matched to a gene: 8. The CDR3 reads CASSVETGGTGGDTQYF. Written as DNA, the CDR3 is TGTGCCAGCAGCGTAGAGACTGGGGGGACAGGGGGCGATACGCAGTATTTT.

This clone was counted a single time. The V gene is TRBV15, the J gene TRBJ2-7; TRBD1 might be the D (6 bases). Trimming removed 1 base at V and 6 bases at J, with 22 bases between. The CDR3 totals 17 residues. The V gene's germline CDR1 is LNHNV and CDR2 YYDKDF (reference sequence). CDR3 region: CATSRVRGPGQPSEQYF. DNA of the CDR3: TGTGCCACCAGCAGAGTTCGAGGACCAGGACAGCCAAGCGAGCAGTACTTC.

This chain connects TRBV10-3 to TRBJ2-1; 10 bases fit TRBD2. Germline V gene data show CDR1 as ENHRY and CDR2 as SYGVKD. With 3 bases clipped from V and 6 bases from J, the junction kept 8 bases outside the gene matches. This CDR3 has 16 residues. CDR3 protein: CAISDPSGSLLNEQFF. Written as DNA, the CDR3 is TGTGCCATCAGTGATCCTAGCGGGAGTCTCCTCAATGAGCAGTTCTTC.

In DNA form, the CDR3 reads TGTGCCAGCAGTTCCGGGACAGGTCCTCTCAATTTCCACAATGAGCAGTTCTTC. Amino acid sequence: CASSSGTGPLNFHNEQFF. J is TRBJ2-1 and V is TRBV5-8; 8 bases line up with TRBD1. From germline, CDR1 is SGHTS and CDR2 YDEGEE. There are 18 residues in the CDR3. V lost 5 bases to trimming and J lost 5 bases; unmatched junction nucleotides: 18.

V and J are TRBV27 and TRBJ1-4; TRBD1 agrees at 8 bases. From germline, CDR1 is MNHEY and CDR2 SMNVEV (reference sequence). The CDR3 has 14 residues. Unmatched junction bases numbered 2, after V lost 3 bases and J lost 5 bases. Written as DNA, the CDR3 is TGTGCCAGCAGTTTCCGGACAGGGAATGAAAAACTGTTTTTT. As protein: CASSFRTGNEKLFF.

The chain has TRBV2 and TRBJ2-1; weak D call: TRBD1 (6 bases). The V gene lost 8 bases and the J gene lost 0 bases, with 20 bases spanning the gap. The germline gives CDR1 SNHLY, CDR2 FYNNEI. The CDR3 is 17 amino acids. The CDR3 sequence: CASRPGQGTSSYNEQFF. CDR3 DNA: TGTGCCAGCCGACCGGGACAAGGAACGAGCTCCTACAATGAGCAGTTCTTC.

This chain connects TRBV5-1 to TRBJ2-7, with D possibly TRBD1 on 6 matching bases. The V gene lost 4 bases and the J gene lost 3 bases, with 11 bases spanning the gap. CDR3 length equals 13 residues. Germline-derived CDR1 and CDR2 are SGHRS and YFSETQ. CDR3 coding DNA: TGCGCCAGCAGCCCCCGGGACAACTACGAGCAGTACTTC. Protein product: CASSPRDNYEQYF.

The chain combines TRBV7-2 with TRBJ2-2, with no clear D. This CDR3 is 14 amino acids long. Trimming took 5 bases from V and 4 from J, leaving 11 bases between them. The germline gives CDR1 SGHTA, CDR2 FQGNSA. CDR3 residues: CASSPNYSTGELFF. Written as DNA, the CDR3 is TGTGCCAGCAGCCCTAATTATTCCACCGGGGAGCTGTTTTTT.

This clone came up once. A junction end diverges from the germline sequence, so it may reflect a read error. The chain joins TRBV28 to TRBJ2-2, with D perhaps matching TRBD1 (6 bases). The CDR3 has 15 residues. Germline V gene lookup returns CDR1 MDHEN and CDR2 SYDVKM. The CDR3 loop is CASRTTTGNAGELFF. The CDR3 nucleotides read TGTGCCAGCAGAACAACGACAGGAAATGCCGGTGAGCTGTTTTTT.

The genes are TRBV9 and TRBJ2-1; 9 nucleotides agree with TRBD1. This CDR3 comprises 11 residues. Germline V gene lookup returns CDR1 SGDLS and CDR2 YYNGEE. The ends lost 3 bases at V and 14 bases at J; junction bases unmatched: 3. The CDR3 bases are TGTGCCAGCAGCGCCGGGACAGGGAAGTTCTTC. Amino acid sequence: CASSAGTGKFF.

This clone turned up a few times. The V call is TRBV19, the J call TRBJ1-5; the match to TRBD1 covers 8 bases. Germline V gene data show CDR1 as LNHDA and CDR2 as SQIVND (reference sequence). The V gene end was trimmed by 5 bases and the J gene end by 2 bases; junction bases not matched to a gene: 2. There are 14 residues in the CDR3. CDR3 in DNA: TGTGCCAGTAGTCCGGGACAGGGCAATCAGCCCCAGCATTTT. Amino acids: CASSPGQGNQPQHF.

J is TRBJ1-1 and V is TRBV29-1; no reliable D call. CDR1 SQVTM and CDR2 ANQGSEA come from the germline V gene. The V and J ends lost 6 bases and 5 bases respectively, with 16 bases between them. There are 13 residues in the CDR3. This CDR3 is CSVAKNRNTEAFF. CDR3 DNA: TGCAGCGTAGCAAAGAACCGAAATACTGAAGCTTTCTTT.

The chain recombines TRBV7-3 with TRBJ2-7; D is uncertain. The V and J ends lost 1 base and 5 bases respectively, with 9 bases between them. This CDR3 spans 13 amino acids. Per germline, CDR1 SGHTA and CDR2 FQGTGA. The CDR3 region is CASSLNSRDEQYF. The CDR3, as DNA: TGTGCCAGCAGCTTAAATTCTCGAGACGAGCAGTACTTC.

The chain carries TRBV6-5 and TRBJ2-7, with 11 bases aligning to TRBD2. Germline CDR1 and CDR2: MNHEY and SVGAGI. The CDR3 loop spans 14 amino acids. The J segment lost 2 bases and the V segment lost 7 bases, leaving 4 bases of the junction unmatched. The CDR3 DNA follows: TGTGCCAGCAAAGTAGCGGGGGGGCCCTACGAGCAGTACTTC. It codes for CASKVAGGPYEQYF.

This chain connects TRBV7-2 to TRBJ1-2; 7 bases line up with TRBD1. Trimming at V came to 1 base and at J to 6 bases, leaving 8 bases not matched to a gene. CDR1 SGHTA and CDR2 FQGNSA come from the germline V gene. The CDR3 spans 15 residues. The CDR3 spells CASSLGPTGWDGYTF. CDR3 coding DNA: TGTGCCAGCAGCTTAGGACCGACAGGGTGGGATGGCTACACCTTC.

The chain couples TRBV3-1 (or the pseudogene TRBV3-2) to TRBJ2-5, with TRBD2 identical over 13 bases. In germline, CDR1 is LGHDT, CDR2 YNNKEL (reference sequence). V lost 5 bases and J lost 5; bases outside the gene matches: 8. CDR3 length equals 16 residues. The CDR3 reads CASSKRTSGGRETQYF. In nucleotides, the CDR3 is TGTGCCAGCAGCAAACGGACTAGCGGGGGCCGGGAGACCCAGTACTTC.

This clone was seen once. This chain connects TRBV19 to TRBJ1-5; 7 positions agree with TRBD1. CDR1 is LNHDA, CDR2 SQIVND, per germline (reference sequence). After removal of 5 bases from V and 9 bases from J, the junction contained 10 bases not matched to a gene. The CDR3 length is 14 residues. The chain's CDR3 is CASSLPQGLAPQHF. The CDR3 DNA reads TGTGCCAGTAGTCTTCCACAGGGGTTGGCGCCCCAGCATTTT.

This rearrangement joins TRBV29-1 to TRBJ1-2; 9 bases agree with TRBD1. Per germline, CDR1 SQVTM and CDR2 ANQGSEA. V lost 6 bases, J lost 4 bases, and 6 bases stayed unmatched. CDR3 length: 13 amino acids. CDR3 in amino acids: CSVVRDRAYGYTF. In nucleotides, the CDR3 is TGCAGCGTCGTCCGGGACAGGGCCTATGGCTACACCTTC.

This clone occurred a few times. V and J are TRBV2 and TRBJ1-2, with D possibly matching TRBD1 (6 bases). Per the germline V gene, CDR1 is SNHLY and CDR2 is FYNNEI. Trimming stripped 7 bases from V and 2 bases from J, with 20 bases between. The CDR3 length is 16 residues. The CDR3 sequence is CASTLNRPGQNYGYTF. The CDR3 nucleotides are TGTGCCAGCACACTAAATAGACCTGGACAGAACTATGGCTACACCTTC.

The gene calls are TRBV7-3 and TRBJ1-1; 7 positions match TRBD1. This CDR3 is 13 amino acids long. The V and J ends lost 2 bases and 5 bases, in that order; junction bases with no gene match: 2. The germline gives CDR1 SGHTA, CDR2 FQGTGA. This CDR3 reads CASSLDRVTEAFF. CDR3 nucleotide sequence: TGTGCCAGCAGCTTAGACAGGGTGACTGAAGCTTTCTTT.

This clone showed up just a few times. The chain recombines TRBV7-9 with TRBJ2-2; D unclear. The CDR3 consists of 11 residues. V dropped 5 bases and J dropped 8 bases, with 6 bases sitting between them. Germline-derived CDR1 and CDR2 are SEHNR and FQNEAQ (reference sequence). The CDR3 region is CASSPPGELFF. CDR3 coding DNA: TGTGCCAGCAGCCCTCCTGGGGAGCTGTTTTTT.

V gene TRBV12-5 combines with J gene TRBJ1-5; D is possibly TRBD1 (5 bases). Trimming took 6 bases from V and 7 from J, leaving 10 bases between them. The CDR3 sequence is 12 residues long. Germline CDR1 LGHNT, CDR2 FRNRAP. CDR3 sequence reads: CASGAGGQPQHF. In DNA form, the CDR3 reads TGTGCTAGTGGCGCCGGGGGGCAGCCCCAGCATTTT. The entire variable domain, with the rest obtained from reference TRBV12-5 and TRBJ1-5, is as follows: DARVTQTPRHKVTEMGQEVTMRCQPILGHNTVFWYRQTMMQGLELLAYFRNRAPLDDSGMPKDRFSAEMPDATLATLKIQPSEPRDSAVYFCASGAGGQPQHFGDGTRLSIL.

V and J are TRBV6-6 and TRBJ1-5; 8 bases match TRBD1. Germline V CDR1 and CDR2: MNHNY, SVGAGI (reference sequence). There are 15 residues in the CDR3. V was clipped by 6 bases and J by 5 bases; unmatched bases: 9. Here the CDR3 reads CASSSLQGAYQPQHF. As DNA, the CDR3 is TGTGCCAGCAGCAGCCTCCAGGGGGCATATCAGCCCCAGCATTTT.

V usage is TRBV3-1 (or the pseudogene TRBV3-2) and J usage is TRBJ2-7; 7 bases fit TRBD2. After removal of 4 bases from V and 6 bases from J, the junction contained 6 bases not matched to a gene. This CDR3 has 13 residues. Germline V lookup: CDR1 LGHDT, CDR2 YNNKEL (reference sequence). CDR3: CASSLTGLVEQYF. CDR3 bases: TGTGCCAGCAGCCTTACCGGACTAGTCGAGCAGTACTTC.

The V gene is TRBV7-2, the J gene TRBJ2-7, with D unclear. Trimming took 1 base from V and 0 from J, leaving 7 bases between them. The CDR3 consists of 14 residues. In germline, CDR1 is SGHTA, CDR2 FQGNSA. CDR3 sequence reads: CASSLDTSSYEQYF. The CDR3 DNA reads as TGTGCCAGCAGCTTAGACACAAGCTCCTACGAGCAGTACTTC.

This chain joins TRBV5-1 and TRBJ1-4, with 7 bases identical to TRBD1. This CDR3 has 19 residues. The V gene's germline CDR1 is SGHRS and CDR2 YFSETQ. With 0 bases clipped from V and 4 bases from J, the junction kept 15 bases outside the gene matches. Written as DNA, the CDR3 is TGCGCCAGCAGCTTGGGCAGTGGGACAGAGACTAGAGGTAATGAAAAACTGTTTTTT. Its protein is CASSLGSGTETRGNEKLFF.